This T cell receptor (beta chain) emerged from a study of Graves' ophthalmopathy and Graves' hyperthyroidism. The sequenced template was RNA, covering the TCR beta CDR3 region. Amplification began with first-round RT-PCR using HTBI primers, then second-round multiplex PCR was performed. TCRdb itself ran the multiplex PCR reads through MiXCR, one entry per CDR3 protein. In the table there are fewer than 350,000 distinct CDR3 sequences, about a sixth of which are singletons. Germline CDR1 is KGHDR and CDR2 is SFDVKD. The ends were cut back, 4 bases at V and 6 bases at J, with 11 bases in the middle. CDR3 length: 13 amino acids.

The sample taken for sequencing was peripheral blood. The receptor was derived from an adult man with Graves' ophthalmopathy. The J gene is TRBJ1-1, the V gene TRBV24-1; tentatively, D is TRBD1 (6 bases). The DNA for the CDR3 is TGTGCCACCAGTGACGGACAGCGAGCTGAAGCTTTCTTT. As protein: CATSDGQRAEAFF.